The 23 T cell receptor beta chains below were found in one sample sequenced in a study of molecular identifiers for immune sequencing clone quantification (dated by TCRdb to the late 2010s). Libraries were constructed by PCR. TCRdb lists the instrument as Illumina HiSeq 4000. TCRdb reran the public reads through fastp at Q25 and MiXCR, keeping productive beta chains. Each CDR3 protein appears once, grouped with its most common genes and DNA. Recorded for this sample are around 65,000 distinct CDR3 sequences; less than 20% of them occurred a single time. Roughly 1.5% of the sample belongs to the ten largest clones. Sequencing input: naive CD8+ T cells from blood, with Jurkat cell RNA spiked in. What the cell subset or site label conveys for this sample: FACS-sorted CD8+CD4-CCR7+CD45RA+ naive T cells. These receptors all stem from a human donor in good health. Some libraries in this study had Jurkat cell RNA spiked in.

This clonotype was detected many times. V usage is TRBV5-1 and J usage is TRBJ2-7; 10 bases align to TRBD2. Germline V gene sequence: CDR1 SGHRS, CDR2 YFSETQ. The CDR3 runs to 14 residues. The V segment lost 2 bases and the J segment 7 bases; nucleotides outside the gene matches: 6. CDR3 nucleotides: TGCGCCAGCAGCTTAGCGGGAGGGCCGTGGGAGCAGTACTTC. This sequence encodes CASSLAGGPWEQYF. The full variable domain, rest sourced from reference TRBV5-1 and TRBJ2-7, is KAGVTQTPRYLIKTRGQQVTLSCSPISGHRSVSWYQQTPGQGLQFLFEYFSETQRNKGNFPGRFSGRQFSNSRSEMNVSTLELGDSALYLCASSLAGGPWEQYFGPGTRLTVT.

This clonotype was seen ten or more times. This rearrangement joins TRBV20-1 to TRBJ2-4; a weak D match, TRBD2 (5 bases). The germline V gene has CDR1 DFQATT and CDR2 SNEGSKA (reference sequence). This CDR3 contains 18 residues. V lost 0 bases, J lost 0 bases, and 18 bases lay in between. CDR3 coding DNA: TGCAGTGCTAGAGATGAAGGCGACCGAGGGTTAGCCAAAAACATTCAGTACTTC. It encodes CSARDEGDRGLAKNIQYF.

This clonotype showed up many times. The V call is TRBV29-1, the J call TRBJ2-7, with D possibly matching TRBD1 (5 bases). The CDR3 contains 13 residues. The germline gives CDR1 SQVTM, CDR2 ANQGSEA. Trimming removed 2 bases from V and 6 bases from J, with 14 bases in between. The CDR3 bases are TGCAGCGTTGAACTCCAGGGTGTTGGCGAGCAGTACTTC. As protein: CSVELQGVGEQYF.

In this sample, this clonotype turned up many times. CDR3 loop: CASKMGLGTDTQYF. The CDR3 nucleotides are TGTGCCAGCAAAATGGGACTAGGTACAGATACGCAGTATTTT. V usage is TRBV12-3 or TRBV12-4 and J usage is TRBJ2-3, with TRBD2 matching over 8 bases. The CDR3 extends over 14 amino acids. Unmatched junction bases numbered 6, after V lost 7 bases and J lost 3 bases.

Regarding this clonotype: Being one base from a much bigger clone, this may be a read error. The chain uses TRBV3-1 and TRBJ1-4; 7 bases are shared with TRBD1. CDR1 and CDR2 (germline): LGHDT, YNNKEL (reference sequence). This CDR3 contains 18 residues. CDR3 protein: CASSHDGRHEGADEKLSF. As DNA, the CDR3 is TGTGCCAGCAGCCATGATGGGCGACACGAGGGGGCGGATGAAAAACTGTCTTTT.

The genes are TRBV27 and TRBJ2-7; 7 nucleotides line up with TRBD2. CDR1 MNHEY and CDR2 SMNVEV come from the germline V gene (reference sequence). The CDR3 runs to 17 residues. V shed 2 bases, J shed 5 bases, and the junction held 15 bases outside the gene matches. CDR3 nucleotides: TGTGCCAGCAGTTTAGTACTGGCAGCGGGATTTCCCGACGAGCAGTACTTC. Amino acid sequence: CASSLVLAAGFPDEQYF.

This clonotype was detected many times. V is TRBV27 and J is TRBJ2-7; D possibly corresponds to TRBD2 (5 bases). The germline V and J ends were trimmed by 6 bases and 5 bases, with 17 bases remaining between them. This CDR3 has 14 amino acids. CDR1 and CDR2 from the germline V gene are MNHEY and SMNVEV (reference sequence). The CDR3 DNA follows: TGTGCCAGCAGCATAGGCCGGGGTCCCCACGAGCAGTACTTC. Translated: CASSIGRGPHEQYF.

This clonotype appeared many times. This chain links TRBV5-1 with TRBJ1-1; D is unclear. The CDR3 runs 16 residues. Between the trimmed V and J ends, which lost 3 bases and 3 bases, there was a span of 18 bases. Germline V CDR1 and CDR2: SGHRS, YFSETQ. CDR3 residues: CASSWGGNPGDTEAFF. The CDR3 DNA follows: TGCGCCAGCAGCTGGGGTGGAAACCCTGGGGACACTGAAGCTTTCTTT.

This clonotype was found a few times. A read error may account for a junction end that differs from germline. The V and J genes are TRBV7-8 and TRBJ1-4, with D perhaps TRBD1 (5 bases). There are 13 residues in the CDR3. Germline CDR1 SGHVS, CDR2 FQNEAQ. CDR3 residues: CASSFGTTEKLFF. The CDR3 DNA reads TGTGCCAGCAGCTTCGGGACTACTGAAAAACTGTTTTTT.

J is TRBJ1-5 and V is TRBV19; D is undetermined. In germline, CDR1 is LNHDA, CDR2 SQIVND (reference sequence). The CDR3 contains 12 residues. With 3 bases removed from V and 7 bases from J, the gap between germline ends came to 7 bases. CDR3 loop: CASSIVPQPQHF. The CDR3 DNA sequence: TGTGCCAGTAGTATCGTACCACAGCCCCAGCATTTT.

In this sample, this clonotype turned up many times. V usage is TRBV27 and J usage is TRBJ2-2; D might be TRBD2 (6 bases). The V gene lost 3 bases and the J gene lost 3 bases, with 14 bases spanning the gap. Germline V lookup: CDR1 MNHEY, CDR2 SMNVEV (reference sequence). The CDR3 totals 16 residues. CDR3 nucleotide sequence: TGTGCCAGCAGTTTTCCGACGGGAGTAGACACCGGGGAGCTGTTTTTT. Translation gives CASSFPTGVDTGELFF.

This clonotype rates as medium-sized (0.01 to 0.1%). This chain joins TRBV7-2 and TRBJ2-7, with 16 bases identical to TRBD2. CDR1 is SGHTA and CDR2 is FQGNSA in the germline V gene. This CDR3 comprises 16 residues. V shed 4 bases and J 4 bases; nucleotides not matched to a gene: 4. The CDR3 sequence: CASSSEGLAGGYEQYF. CDR3 nucleotides: TGTGCCAGCAGCTCCGAGGGACTAGCGGGAGGGTACGAGCAGTACTTC.

A remark on this clonotype: A much larger clone lies one base from this, so it may be a read error. This CDR3 is missing its conserved last phenylalanine or tryptophan, likely due to a read error. J is TRBJ2-4 and V is TRBV5-3, with 9 bases lining up with TRBD2. TRBV5-3 is known as an ORF, though its function is uncertain. The CDR3 loop spans 15 amino acids. The CDR3 coding sequence is TGTGCCAGCAGCTTAGCGGGAGTGGGCAAAAACATTCAGTACCTC. As protein: CASSLAGVGKNIQYL.

This clonotype was detected many times. The chain carries TRBV28 and TRBJ2-7; the D gene could be TRBD1 or TRBD2 (5 bases each). This CDR3 contains 15 residues. Germline lookup yields CDR1 MDHEN and CDR2 SYDVKM. Trimming took 6 bases from V and 3 from J, leaving 18 bases between them. The CDR3 DNA sequence: TGTGCCAGCAGGCCTCCCGGGACCTCTGACTACGAGCAGTACTTC. Translating it yields CASRPPGTSDYEQYF.

A few counts support this clonotype. The chain combines TRBV7-9 with TRBJ2-7; a weak D match, TRBD1 (6 bases). The V gene lost 6 bases and the J gene lost 4 bases, with 19 bases spanning the gap. Germline CDR1 is SEHNR and CDR2 is FQNEAQ (reference sequence). This CDR3 spans 15 amino acids. CDR3 in amino acids: CASSPPGTPVYEQYF. The CDR3 nucleotides are TGTGCCAGCAGTCCCCCCGGGACACCCGTTTACGAGCAGTACTTC.

This chain uses TRBV5-1 with TRBJ2-2, with D perhaps TRBD1 (5 bases). Germline V lookup: CDR1 SGHRS, CDR2 YFSETQ. Trimming stripped 1 base from V and 3 bases from J, with 10 bases between. This CDR3 spans 15 amino acids. CDR3 bases: TGCGCCAGCAGCTTGAATCGACAGTACACCGGGGAGCTGTTTTTT. It codes for CASSLNRQYTGELFF.

This chain links TRBV13 with TRBJ2-1; 10 bases match TRBD2. Trimming took 4 bases from V and 4 from J; bases not matched to a gene: 13. This CDR3 is built from 18 residues. Germline V gene lookup returns CDR1 PRHDT and CDR2 FYEKMQ (reference sequence). CDR3 DNA: TGTGCCAGCAGCTCGAAAAATCCGGGACTAGCGATGTACAATGAGCAGTTCTTC. Translating gives CASSSKNPGLAMYNEQFF.

The table lists this clonotype with a few counts. The CDR3 loop reads CASSQDRGYPNEKLFF. The CDR3 nucleotides read TGCGCCAGCAGCCAAGATAGGGGGTACCCTAATGAAAAACTGTTTTTT. V is TRBV4-3 and J is TRBJ1-4; possibly TRBD1 for D (6 bases). V gave up 0 bases and J gave up 3 bases, with 11 bases separating them. CDR3 length equals 16 residues. Per the germline V gene, CDR1 is LGHNA and CDR2 is YSLEER.

J is TRBJ1-5 and V is TRBV7-2; D might be TRBD1 (5 bases). With 5 bases removed from V and 4 bases from J, the gap between germline ends came to 15 bases. The CDR3 is 15 amino acids. Germline-derived CDR1 and CDR2 are SGHTA and FQGNSA. CDR3 sequence (DNA): TGTGCCAGCAGCCCCGTGGGCAGGGATAATCAGCCCCAGCATTTT. Translated, it gives CASSPVGRDNQPQHF. Looking up the rest from reference TRBV7-2 and TRBJ1-5 gives the full variable domain: GAGVSQSPSNKVTEKGKDVELRCDPISGHTALYWYRQSLGQGLEFLIYFQGNSAPDKSGLPSDRFSAERTGGSVSTLTIQRTQQEDSAVYLCASSPVGRDNQPQHFGDGTRLSIL.

The gene calls are TRBV10-2 and TRBJ2-7, with a tentative D call TRBD2 (5 bases). Trimming left V 8 bases short and J 6 bases short, with 5 bases between. The CDR3 loop spans 9 amino acids. In germline, CDR1 is WSHSY, CDR2 SAAADI. As DNA, the CDR3 is TGCGCCAGCGAGGGCGAGCAGTACTTC. Encoded protein: CASEGEQYF.

Comments on this clonotype: A much larger clone lies one base from this, so it may be a read error. The chain is built from TRBV28 and TRBJ2-2, with TRBD2 as a possible D gene (6 bases). V was pared by 4 bases and J by 6 bases, with 12 bases between. The germline V gene encodes CDR1 MDHEN and CDR2 SYDVKM. There are 14 residues in the CDR3. In DNA form, the CDR3 reads TGTGCCAGCAGTTCCGGAGGGCGGGCCGGGGAGCTGTTTTTT. This encodes CASSSGGRAGELFF.

V usage is TRBV3-1 and J usage is TRBJ2-1, with a possible D match to TRBD1 (5 bases). The CDR3 sequence is 15 residues long. V shed 6 bases and J shed 0 bases, with 12 bases lying between them. CDR1 and CDR2 (germline): LGHDT, YNNKEL (reference sequence). The CDR3 nucleotides are TGTGCCAGCAGGGACATTTCGAGCTCCTACAATGAGCAGTTCTTC. This codes for CASRDISSSYNEQFF.

This clonotype has at least ten counts. This chain connects TRBV4-2 to TRBJ1-2, with D unresolved. The CDR3 spans 18 residues. V lost 1 base, J lost 4 bases, and 22 bases lay in between. Germline CDR1 is LGHNA and CDR2 is YNFKEQ. The DNA of the CDR3 is TGTGCCAGCAGCCAAGTCCCGGACTCCGCCCTGGGAGGCTATGGCTACACCTTC. Its translation: CASSQVPDSALGGYGYTF.